These 9 T cell receptor beta chains share one sample of origin, sequenced in a study of cytomegalovirus exposure and HLA in healthy donors. The PCR had 60 Vbeta and 13 Jbeta primers. Generated by immunoSEQ multiplex PCR, the TCRdb table keeps only in-frame clones and is missing some. The sample has some 130,000 clones, roughly 70% seen once. What was sequenced was PBMCs. The receptors were sampled from a man between 40 and 49 years old in good health and CMV-seronegative.

The CDR3 bases are TGTGCCAGCAGTGCCGGGACTTCCGCTAGCACAGATACGCAGTATTTT. The encoded protein is CASSAGTSASTDTQYF. The V call is TRBV6-1, the J call TRBJ2-3, with D possibly TRBD2 on 6 matching bases. Germline assignment: CDR1 MNHNS and CDR2 SASEGT. The CDR3 consists of 16 residues. The germline V and J ends were trimmed by 4 bases and 0 bases, with 14 bases remaining between them.

The V gene is TRBV19, the J gene TRBJ1-1, with D possibly being TRBD1 (5 bases). Germline V gene sequence: CDR1 LNHDA, CDR2 SQIVND (reference sequence). The CDR3 sequence is 15 residues long. Trimming cost V 5 bases and J 3 bases, with 16 bases left between them. This CDR3 reads CASSLHRWRDTEAFF. In DNA, the CDR3 is TGTGCCAGTAGTCTACACAGGTGGAGGGACACTGAAGCTTTCTTT. The full variable domain, with the rest looked up from reference TRBV19 and TRBJ1-1, is DGGITQSPKYLFRKEGQNVTLSCEQNLNHDAMYWYRQDPGQGLRLIYYSQIVNDFQKGDIAEGYSVSREKKESFPLTVTSAQKNPTAFYLCASSLHRWRDTEAFFGQGTRLTVV.

This clone was detected a few times. This chain uses TRBV7-2 with TRBJ1-1, with a possible D match to TRBD1 (5 bases). CDR3 length: 19 residues. V was pared by 3 bases and J by 3 bases, with 26 bases between. Germline CDR1 SGHTA, CDR2 FQGNSA. The CDR3 is CASSFGKPTGRSMYTEAFF. DNA of the CDR3: TGTGCCAGCAGCTTTGGGAAGCCAACAGGTCGCTCTATGTACACTGAAGCTTTCTTT.

V is TRBV7-2 and J is TRBJ2-1; possibly TRBD2 for D (5 bases). CDR3 length equals 15 residues. Trimming pared 5 bases from V and 3 bases from J, leaving 14 bases between. CDR1 is SGHTA, CDR2 FQGNSA, per germline. CDR3 bases: TGTGCCAGCAGCGCCGACGGAGCGGTCTACAATGAGCAGTTCTTC. Protein: CASSADGAVYNEQFF.

The table lists this clone with a few counts. The rearrangement uses TRBV18 and TRBJ2-5; D call uncertain. Trimming took off 4 bases at V and 2 bases at J, with 8 bases between the two ends. The germline V gene has CDR1 KGHSH and CDR2 LQKENI. This CDR3 has 13 amino acids. Here the CDR3 reads CASSLLEQETQYF. Here the CDR3 DNA reads TGTGCCAGCTCACTTTTGGAGCAAGAGACCCAGTACTTC.

The rearrangement joins TRBV15 to TRBJ2-1; 8 positions match TRBD1. Looked up from germline, CDR1 is LNHNV and CDR2 is YYDKDF (reference sequence). The J segment lost 8 bases and the V segment lost 1 base, leaving 7 bases of the junction unmatched. This CDR3 is built from 15 residues. The CDR3 DNA reads TGTGCCACCAGCAGAGTTAGGGGACAGGACGATGAGCAGTTCTTC. Protein: CATSRVRGQDDEQFF.

This clone is a singleton in its sample. V and J are TRBV18 and TRBJ1-4; D call uncertain. The CDR3 extends over 17 amino acids. CDR1 is KGHSH and CDR2 is LQKENI in the germline V gene. Trimming took off 0 bases at V and 0 bases at J, with 11 bases between the two ends. CDR3 sequence reads: CASSPPSLGATNEKLFF. The CDR3 DNA reads as TGTGCCAGCTCACCACCTTCGCTCGGGGCAACTAATGAAAAACTGTTTTTT.

This clone was seen only once. This chain joins TRBV20-1 and TRBJ1-2; D gene uncertain. From germline, CDR1 is DFQATT and CDR2 SNEGSKA (reference sequence). Trimming left V 3 bases short and J 8 bases short, with 4 bases between. CDR3 length equals 9 residues. The chain's CDR3 is CSASVGYTF. CDR3 nucleotide sequence: TGCAGTGCTAGCGTCGGCTACACCTTC.

The V gene is TRBV19, the J gene TRBJ1-5; D is perhaps TRBD1 (6 bases). The V end lost 3 bases, the J end lost 3 bases, and 12 bases lay between the germline ends. CDR3 length equals 15 residues. Germline lookup yields CDR1 LNHDA and CDR2 SQIVND (reference sequence). CDR3: CASSMVRDTNQPQHF. For the CDR3, the DNA is TGTGCCAGTAGTATGGTACGGGACACCAATCAGCCCCAGCATTTT.